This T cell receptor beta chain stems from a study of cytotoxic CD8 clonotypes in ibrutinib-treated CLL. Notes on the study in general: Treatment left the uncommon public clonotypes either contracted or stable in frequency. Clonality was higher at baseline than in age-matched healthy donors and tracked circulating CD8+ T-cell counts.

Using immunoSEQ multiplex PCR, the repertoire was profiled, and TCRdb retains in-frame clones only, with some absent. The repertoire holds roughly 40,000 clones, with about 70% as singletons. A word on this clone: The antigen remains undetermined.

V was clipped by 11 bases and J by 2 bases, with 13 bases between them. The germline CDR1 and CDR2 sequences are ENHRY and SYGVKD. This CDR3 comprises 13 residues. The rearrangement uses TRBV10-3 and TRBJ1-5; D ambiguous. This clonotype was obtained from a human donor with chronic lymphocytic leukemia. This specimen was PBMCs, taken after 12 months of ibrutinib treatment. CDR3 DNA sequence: TGTGCCTCCATGAACGGAGGCAATCAGCCCCAGCATTTT. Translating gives CASMNGGNQPQHF.